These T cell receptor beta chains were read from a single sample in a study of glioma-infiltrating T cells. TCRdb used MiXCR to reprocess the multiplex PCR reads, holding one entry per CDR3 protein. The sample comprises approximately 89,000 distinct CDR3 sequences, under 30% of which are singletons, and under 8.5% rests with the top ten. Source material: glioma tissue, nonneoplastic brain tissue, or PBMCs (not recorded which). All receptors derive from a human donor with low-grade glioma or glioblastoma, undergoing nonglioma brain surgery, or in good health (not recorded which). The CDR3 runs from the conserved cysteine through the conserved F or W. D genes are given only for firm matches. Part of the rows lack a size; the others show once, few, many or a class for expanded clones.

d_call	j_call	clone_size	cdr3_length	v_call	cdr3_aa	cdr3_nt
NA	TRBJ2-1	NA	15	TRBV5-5	CASSLGGGVSNEQFF	TGTGCCAGCAGCTTGGGTGGGGGAGTCTCCAATGAGCAGTTCTTC
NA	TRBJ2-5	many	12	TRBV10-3	CAISTDQETQYF	TGTGCCATCAGTACAGACCAAGAGACCCAGTACTTC
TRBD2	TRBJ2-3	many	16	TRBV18	CASSPSLAGGTDTQYF	TGTGCCAGCTCACCATCGTTAGCGGGAGGGACAGATACGCAGTATTTT
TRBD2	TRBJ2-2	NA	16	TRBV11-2	CASSTGTSGDTGELFF	TGTGCCAGCAGCACCGGGACTAGCGGAGACACCGGGGAGCTGTTTTTT
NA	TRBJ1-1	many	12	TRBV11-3	CASSRKNTEAFF	TGTGCCAGCAGCCGAAAGAACACTGAAGCTTTCTTT
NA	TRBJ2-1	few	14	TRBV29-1	CSVERDLNYNEQFF	TGCAGCGTTGAGAGGGACTTGAACTACAATGAGCAGTTCTTC
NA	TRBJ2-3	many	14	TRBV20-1	CSARGPGGTDTQYF	TGCAGTGCTAGAGGACCAGGGGGCACAGATACGCAGTATTTT
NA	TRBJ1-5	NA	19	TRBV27	CASSFYICSARWVDQPQHF	NA
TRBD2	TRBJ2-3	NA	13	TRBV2	CAGGTSGRDTKYF	TGTGCCGGAGGGACTAGCGGGCGAGATACGAAGTATTTT
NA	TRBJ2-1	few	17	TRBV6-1	CASSIRDQPSPYNEQFF	TGTGCCAGCAGTATCCGGGACCAGCCCTCCCCTTACAATGAGCAGTTCTTC
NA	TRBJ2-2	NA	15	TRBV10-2	CASSERPLYTGELFF	TGCGCCAGCAGTGAGCGGCCCCTATACACCGGGGAGCTGTTTTTT
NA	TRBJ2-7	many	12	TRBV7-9	CASSPAGYVQYF	TGTGCCAGCAGCCCCGCGGGGTACGTGCAGTACTTC
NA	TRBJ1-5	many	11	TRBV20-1	CSARQGSAQHF	TGCAGTGCTAGACAGGGATCGGCCCAGCATTTT
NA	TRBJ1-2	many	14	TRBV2	CASSAALGLYGYTF	TGTGCCAGCAGTGCGGCACTGGGGCTCTATGGCTACACCTTC
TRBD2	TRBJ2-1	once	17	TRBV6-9	CASSLDRTSGSYNEQLF	TGTGCCAGCAGTTTAGACAGGACTAGCGGCTCCTACAATGAGCAGTTATTC
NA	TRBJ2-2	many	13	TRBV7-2	CASSLKATGELFF	TGTGCCAGCAGCTTAAAGGCCACCGGGGAGCTGTTTTTT
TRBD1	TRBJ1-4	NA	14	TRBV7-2	CASSPRGLDEKLFF	TGTGCCAGCAGCCCCAGGGGGCTGGATGAAAAACTGTTTTTT
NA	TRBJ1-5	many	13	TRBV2	CASSEAQPQPQHF	TGTGCCAGCAGTGAAGCGCAACCTCAGCCCCAGCATTTT
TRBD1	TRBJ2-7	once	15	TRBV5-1	CASSPSGTGEQEQYF	TGCGCCAGCAGCCCATCCGGGACAGGGGAACAGGAGCAGTACTTC
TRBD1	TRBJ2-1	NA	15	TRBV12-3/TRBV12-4	CASSFPGQGVGEQFF	TGTGCCAGCAGTTTTCCGGGACAGGGGGTGGGTGAGCAGTTCTTC
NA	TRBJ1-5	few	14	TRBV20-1	CSARGGGSNQPQHF	TGCAGTGCTAGAGGGGGGGGGAGCAATCAGCCCCAGCATTTT
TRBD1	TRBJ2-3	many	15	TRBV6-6	CASSYSKGAPDTQYF	TGTGCCAGCAGTTACTCGAAGGGGGCCCCAGATACGCAGTATTTT
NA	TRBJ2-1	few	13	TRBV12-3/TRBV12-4	CASSLDRYNEQFF	TGTGCCAGCAGTTTAGACAGGTACAATGAGCAGTTCTTC
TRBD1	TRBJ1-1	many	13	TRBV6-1	CASKPTGRTEAFF	TGTGCCAGCAAACCGACAGGGAGGACTGAAGCTTTCTTT
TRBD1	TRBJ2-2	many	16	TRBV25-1	CASSKLGTGETGELFF	TGTGCCAGCAGCAAACTGGGGACAGGGGAGACCGGGGAGCTGTTTTTT
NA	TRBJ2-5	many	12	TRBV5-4	CASSLDRETQYF	TGTGCCAGCAGCCTGGACCGTGAGACCCAGTACTTC
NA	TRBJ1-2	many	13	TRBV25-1	CASTRGFDYGYTF	TGTGCCAGCACCCGGGGCTTCGACTATGGCTACACCTTC
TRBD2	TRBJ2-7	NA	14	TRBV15	CATSRGAGGSEQYF	TGTGCCACCAGCAGAGGGGCGGGGGGCTCCGAGCAGTACTTC
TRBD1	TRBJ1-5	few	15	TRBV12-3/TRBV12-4	CASSLLSQGNQPQHF	TGTGCCAGCAGTTTACTGTCACAGGGGAATCAGCCCCAGCATTTT
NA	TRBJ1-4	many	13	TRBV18	CASSQGLGEKLFF	TGTGCCAGCTCACAGGGATTGGGAGAAAAACTGTTTTTT
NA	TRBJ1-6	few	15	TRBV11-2	CASSSVGASGSPLHF	TGTGCCAGCAGCTCAGTAGGGGCGTCTGGTTCACCCCTCCACTTT
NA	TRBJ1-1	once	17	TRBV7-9	CACSLEKTGTMNTEAFF	TGTGCCTGCAGCTTAGAGAAAACCGGGACAATGAACACTGAAGCTTTCTTT
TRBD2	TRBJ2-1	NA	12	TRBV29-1	CSVERLADQQFF	TGCAGCGTTGAAAGACTAGCGGACCAGCAGTTCTTC
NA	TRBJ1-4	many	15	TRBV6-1	CASSIQGSTNEKLFF	TGTGCCAGCAGCATACAGGGTAGCACTAATGAAAAACTGTTTTTT
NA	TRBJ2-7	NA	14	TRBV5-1	CASSLPGGPYEQYF	TGCGCCAGCAGTCTACCCGGGGGGCCGTACGAGCAGTACTTC
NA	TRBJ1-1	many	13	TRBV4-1	CASSQDSNTEAFF	TGCGCCAGCAGCCAAGACAGCAACACTGAAGCTTTCTTT
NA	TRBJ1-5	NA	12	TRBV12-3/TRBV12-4	CASQAGRQPKHF	TGTGCCAGCCAAGCGGGTCGACAGCCCAAGCATTTT
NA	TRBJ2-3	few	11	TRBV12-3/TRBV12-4	CASSFADTQYF	TGTGCCAGCAGTTTTGCAGATACGCAGTATTTT
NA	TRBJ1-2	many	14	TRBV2	CASIRQTSNYGYTF	TGTGCCAGCATCAGACAGACTTCTAACTATGGCTACACCTTC
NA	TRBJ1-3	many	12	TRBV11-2	CASSLWGNTIYF	TGTGCCAGCAGCTTATGGGGAAACACCATATATTTT
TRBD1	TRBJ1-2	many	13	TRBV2	CADRAGKGLGYTF	TGTGCCGACAGGGCAGGGAAAGGGTTAGGCTACACCTTC
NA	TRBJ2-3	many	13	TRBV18	CASSPGYTDTQYF	TGTGCCAGCTCACCGGGATACACAGATACGCAGTATTTT
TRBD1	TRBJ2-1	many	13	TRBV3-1	CASSRTGNNEQFF	TGTGCCAGCAGCCGGACAGGCAACAATGAGCAGTTCTTC
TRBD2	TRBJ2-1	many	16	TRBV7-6	CASSTLAGRVGNEQFF	TGTGCCAGCAGCACCCTAGCGGGGAGGGTCGGCAATGAGCAGTTCTTC
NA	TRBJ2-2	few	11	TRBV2	CASRGTGELFF	TGTGCCAGCAGGGGAACCGGGGAGCTGTTTTTT
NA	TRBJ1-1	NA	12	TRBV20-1	CSASGWDTEAFF	TGCAGTGCCAGTGGATGGGACACTGAAGCTTTCTTT
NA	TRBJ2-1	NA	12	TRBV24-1	CATSDFYNEKFF	TGTGCCACCAGTGATTTCTACAACGAGAAGTTCTTC
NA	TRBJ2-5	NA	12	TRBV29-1	CSVEPSLETQYF	TGCAGCGTTGAACCCTCCCTGGAGACCCAGTACTTC
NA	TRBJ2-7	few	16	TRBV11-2	CASSLDALYLGYEQYF	TGTGCCAGCAGTTTAGATGCCCTATATTTAGGATACGAGCAGTACTTC
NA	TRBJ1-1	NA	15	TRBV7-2	CASSADSVGNTEAFF	TGTGCCAGCAGCGCGGACAGTGTAGGGAACACTGAAGCTTTCTTT
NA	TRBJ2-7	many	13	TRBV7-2	CASSSLRGHEQYF	TGTGCCAGCAGCTCTCTCCGGGGCCACGAGCAGTACTTC